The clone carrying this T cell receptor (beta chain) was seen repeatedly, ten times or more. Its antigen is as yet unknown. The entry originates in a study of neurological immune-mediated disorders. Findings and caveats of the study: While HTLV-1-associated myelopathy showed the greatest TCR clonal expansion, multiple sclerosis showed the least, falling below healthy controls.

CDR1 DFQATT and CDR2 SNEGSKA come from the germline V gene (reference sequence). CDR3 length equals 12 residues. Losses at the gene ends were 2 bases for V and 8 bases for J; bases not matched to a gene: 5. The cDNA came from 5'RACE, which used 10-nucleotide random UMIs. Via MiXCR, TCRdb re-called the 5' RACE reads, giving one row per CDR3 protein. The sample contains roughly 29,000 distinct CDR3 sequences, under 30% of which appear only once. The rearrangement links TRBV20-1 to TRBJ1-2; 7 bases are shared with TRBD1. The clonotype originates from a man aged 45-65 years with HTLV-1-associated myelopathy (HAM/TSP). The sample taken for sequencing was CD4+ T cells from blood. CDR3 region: CSARTGAGGYTF. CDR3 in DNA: TGCAGTGCTAGAACAGGGGCGGGAGGCTACACCTTC.